These 22 T cell receptor beta chains share one sample of origin, sequenced in a study of T cell repertoires in cytomegalovirus infection (dated by TCRdb to the late 2010s). This specimen's treatment or condition label, interpreted: in vitro stimulation with specific CMV peptide epitopes to enrich CMV-specific T cells. These receptors' antigens are unknown. Sequenced on an Illumina HiSeq 1500. In-frame beta chains were kept once TCRdb had trimmed the public reads at Q25 with fastp and called clones with MiXCR. Rows with one shared CDR3 protein collapse into an entry with the most common genes and DNA. The sample table holds some 700,000 distinct CDR3 sequences, of which around 31% were seen once. Clones ranked in the top ten supply about 18% of the sample. Source: cultured PBMCs, taken from culture after CMV antigen stimulation. The receptors shown here come from a human donor in good health (CMV status not recorded). Some clones in this sample may be carry-over from other donors' samples.

The chain uses TRBV5-4 and TRBJ2-5; possibly TRBD1 or TRBD2 for D (5 bases each). The CDR3 is 13 residues long. Trimming took off 4 bases at V and 5 bases at J, with 12 bases between the two ends. Germline CDR1 reads SGHNT; CDR2 reads YYREEE (reference sequence). This CDR3 is CASSTSGSETQYF. The CDR3 bases are TGTGCCAGCAGCACGTCAGGGAGTGAGACCCAGTACTTC.

Concerning this clonotype itself: This may be a read error: a much more frequent sequence differs by one nucleotide. CDR3 sequence reads: CASSSYPRLAGELFF. In DNA, the CDR3 is TGTGCCAGCAGCTCCTACCCTCGACTAGCAGGGGAGCTGTTTTTT. The V and J genes are TRBV7-2 and TRBJ2-2, with 7 bases identical to TRBD2. The CDR3 contains 15 residues. V lost 4 bases and J lost 8; bases outside the gene matches: 10. The germline CDR1 and CDR2 sequences are SGHTA and FQGNSA.

This chain uses TRBV7-2 with TRBJ2-7; D unresolved. V lost 5 bases to trimming and J lost 3 bases, with 11 bases between them. Germline lookup yields CDR1 SGHTA and CDR2 FQGNSA. The CDR3 spans 13 residues. The CDR3 here is CASSRSPYYEQYF. Written as DNA, the CDR3 is TGTGCCAGCAGCCGCAGCCCCTACTACGAGCAGTACTTC.

This clonotype showed up just once. The V gene is TRBV3-1, the J gene TRBJ1-5; tentative D call: TRBD1 (6 bases). With 1 base removed from V and 2 bases from J, the gap between germline ends came to 12 bases. Germline V gene lookup returns CDR1 LGHDT and CDR2 YNNKEL (reference sequence). The CDR3 extends over 16 amino acids. CDR3 in amino acids: CASSQADSSGNQPQHF. For the CDR3, the DNA is TGTGCCAGCAGCCAAGCGGACAGTTCCGGCAATCAGCCCCAGCATTTT. Based on the CDR3 plus reference TRBV3-1 and TRBJ1-5, the full variable domain is DTAVSQTPKYLVTQMGNDKSIKCEQNLGHDTMYWYKQDSKKFLKIMFSYNNKELIINETVPNRFSPKSPDKAHLNLHINSLELGDSAVYFCASSQADSSGNQPQHFGDGTRLSIL.

The V gene is TRBV6-1, the J gene TRBJ2-3; 8 bases map to TRBD1. CDR1 is MNHNS and CDR2 is SASEGT in the germline V gene. This CDR3 spans 15 amino acids. V shed 6 bases and J 3 bases; nucleotides not matched to a gene: 8. The CDR3 DNA is TGTGCCAGCAGGACCCAGGGGGCGCTGACAGATACGCAGTATTTT. This translates into CASRTQGALTDTQYF.

This clonotype was observed many times. The chain carries TRBV12-3 or TRBV12-4 and TRBJ2-1; D is unclear. Deletions cut 7 bases from V and 4 bases from J, with 5 bases between. CDR3 length equals 11 residues. The CDR3 nucleotides are TGTGCCAGCACGGGTTACAATGAGCAGTTCTTC. Protein sequence: CASTGYNEQFF.

This clonotype was seen ten or more times. The gene calls are TRBV7-2 and TRBJ2-1; the D gene is possibly TRBD2 (5 bases). V shed 0 bases and J shed 3 bases, with 9 bases lying between them. CDR3 length: 15 amino acids. In germline, CDR1 is SGHTA, CDR2 FQGNSA. The CDR3 sequence is CASSLAGVNYNEQFF. CDR3 nucleotide sequence: TGTGCCAGCAGCTTAGCGGGAGTAAACTACAATGAGCAGTTCTTC.

V and J are TRBV6-2 or TRBV6-3 and TRBJ2-7, with 9 bases that match TRBD1. The CDR3 length is 15 residues. CDR1 is MNHEY and CDR2 is SVGEGT in the germline V gene. After removal of 6 bases from V and 3 bases from J, the junction contained 9 bases not matched to a gene. CDR3 nucleotides: TGTGCCAGCAGCAATTGGGACAGGGCGCGCTACGAGCAGTACTTC. It codes for CASSNWDRARYEQYF.

The chain employs TRBV4-1 and TRBJ1-1; 7 bases map to TRBD1. CDR3 length: 12 amino acids. J lost 12 bases, V lost 4 bases, and 8 bases had no gene match. Looked up from germline, CDR1 is MGHRA and CDR2 is YSYEKL. DNA for the CDR3: TGCGCCAGCAGCCTCGGACAGGAACGTACTTTCTTT. Translation gives CASSLGQERTFF.

This clonotype has a handful of counts. The chain employs TRBV6-2 or TRBV6-3 and TRBJ1-1, with 7 nucleotides matching TRBD1. This CDR3 comprises 13 residues. J gave up 4 bases and V 11 bases, and 10 bases lay outside the gene matches. The germline V gene has CDR1 MNHEY and CDR2 SVGEGT. In DNA, the CDR3 is TGTGCCGGAAACAGGGGTTTTACCACTGAAGCTTTCTTT. It codes for CAGNRGFTTEAFF.

The chain carries TRBV19 and TRBJ2-2; 7 nucleotides agree with TRBD1. The CDR3 has 15 residues. The germline V gene has CDR1 LNHDA and CDR2 SQIVND (reference sequence). The V and J ends lost 5 bases and 0 bases, in that order; junction bases with no gene match: 3. This chain's CDR3 is CASSRGTANTGELFF. The DNA for the CDR3 is TGTGCCAGTAGTCGAGGGACAGCGAACACCGGGGAGCTGTTTTTT. Looking up the rest from reference TRBV19 and TRBJ2-2 gives the full variable domain: DGGITQSPKYLFRKEGQNVTLSCEQNLNHDAMYWYRQDPGQGLRLIYYSQIVNDFQKGDIAEGYSVSREKKESFPLTVTSAQKNPTAFYLCASSRGTANTGELFFGEGSRLTVL.

The V and J genes are TRBV19 and TRBJ1-5; D remains ambiguous. CDR3 length equals 15 residues. V was shortened by 4 bases and J by 3 bases, with 13 bases between the two germline ends. CDR1 and CDR2 from the germline V gene are LNHDA and SQIVND (reference sequence). The chain's CDR3 is CASSTRRQTNQPQHF. In DNA form, the CDR3 reads TGTGCCAGTAGTACCCGTCGGCAGACCAATCAGCCCCAGCATTTT.

This clonotype was observed at least ten times. The genes are TRBV7-6 and TRBJ1-1; the match to TRBD1 covers 8 bases. Per germline, CDR1 SGHVS and CDR2 FNYEAQ. Unmatched junction bases numbered 5, after V lost 3 bases and J lost 2 bases. This CDR3 has 15 residues. CDR3 coding DNA: TGTGCCAGCAGCTTGGGGGCAGGGGGCAACACTGAAGCTTTCTTT. Its protein product is CASSLGAGGNTEAFF.

The gene calls are TRBV5-1 and TRBJ1-1; 10 bases map to TRBD1. Looked up from germline, CDR1 is SGHRS and CDR2 is YFSETQ. The V segment lost 10 bases and the J segment 0 bases; nucleotides outside the gene matches: 9. The CDR3 extends over 15 amino acids. The CDR3 nucleotides read TGCGCCGGCACCGGGACAGGGGTAATGAACACTGAAGCTTTCTTT. Protein sequence: CAGTGTGVMNTEAFF.

The CDR3 bases are TGTGCCAGCGACCAGGGGGGCAATCAGCCCCAGCATTTT. This gives the protein CASDQGGNQPQHF. The V call is TRBV7-2, the J call TRBJ1-5; 7 bases fit TRBD1. Germline loops: CDR1 SGHTA, CDR2 FQGNSA. V lost 8 bases and J lost 2; bases outside the gene matches: 3. CDR3 length: 13 residues. The full variable domain, rest sourced from reference TRBV7-2 and TRBJ1-5, is GAGVSQSPSNKVTEKGKDVELRCDPISGHTALYWYRQSLGQGLEFLIYFQGNSAPDKSGLPSDRFSAERTGGSVSTLTIQRTQQEDSAVYLCASDQGGNQPQHFGDGTRLSIL.

The table lists this clonotype with a few counts. The J gene is TRBJ1-1, the V gene TRBV6-1, with D possibly matching TRBD1 (5 bases). The CDR3 has 14 amino acids. Germline CDR1 MNHNS, CDR2 SASEGT. Trimming pared 1 base from V and 2 bases from J, leaving 8 bases between. Here the CDR3 DNA reads TGTGCCAGCAGTGAAGTCTGGGGCAACACTGAAGCTTTCTTT. Protein: CASSEVWGNTEAFF.

J is TRBJ2-7 and V is TRBV27, with D perhaps TRBD1 (6 bases). Trimming pared 6 bases from V and 4 bases from J, leaving 13 bases between. This CDR3 has 13 amino acids. Germline CDR1 MNHEY, CDR2 SMNVEV (reference sequence). The CDR3 loop is CASRVQGSYEQYF. The CDR3, as DNA: TGTGCCAGCAGAGTACAGGGTTCTTACGAGCAGTACTTC.

Only a few counts were recorded for this clonotype. The chain employs TRBV24-1 and TRBJ2-1, with D possibly TRBD1 on 5 matching bases. The CDR3 consists of 15 residues. Germline CDR1 KGHDR, CDR2 SFDVKD. The V and J ends lost 7 bases and 1 base respectively, with 13 bases between them. The CDR3 protein is CATRRRARSYNEQFF. The CDR3 bases are TGTGCCACCAGGCGCAGGGCTAGGTCCTACAATGAGCAGTTCTTC.

This clonotype was observed a handful of times. The chain is built from TRBV27 and TRBJ2-1, with 14 bases identical to TRBD2. J lost 4 bases, V lost 5 bases, and 4 bases had no gene match. Germline CDR1 and CDR2: MNHEY and SMNVEV (reference sequence). The CDR3 length is 16 residues. The CDR3 sequence: CASSARLAGGYNEQFF. CDR3 sequence (DNA): TGTGCCAGCAGTGCCAGACTAGCGGGGGGGTACAATGAGCAGTTCTTC.

This clonotype turned up a few times. The genes are TRBV19 and TRBJ2-3; 12 bases are shared with TRBD2. CDR3 length: 14 amino acids. V trimming: 9 bases; J trimming: 8 bases; junction bases outside the gene matches: 9. Germline V gene sequence: CDR1 LNHDA, CDR2 SQIVND (reference sequence). The CDR3, as DNA: TGTGCCAGCCAAGATCTAGCGGGGGGGGTTACGCAGTATTTT. This sequence encodes CASQDLAGGVTQYF.

The chain employs TRBV2 and TRBJ1-4; 8 bases are shared with TRBD1. There are 15 residues in the CDR3. V lost 7 bases, J lost 12 bases, and 16 bases stayed unmatched. The V gene's germline CDR1 is SNHLY and CDR2 FYNNEI. This CDR3 reads CASNRQGIRNDELFF. The CDR3 coding sequence is TGTGCCAGCAATCGACAGGGGATAAGGAACGATGAACTGTTTTTT.

There are a few counts of this clonotype. The V call is TRBV18, the J call TRBJ2-3, with D possibly matching TRBD2 (6 bases). The V and J ends lost 0 bases and 3 bases respectively, with 13 bases between them. Germline lookup yields CDR1 KGHSH and CDR2 LQKENI. CDR3 size: 16 residues. The CDR3 sequence is CASSPPGRGRTDTQYF. In nucleotides, the CDR3 is TGTGCCAGCTCACCACCCGGCCGGGGGAGGACAGATACGCAGTATTTT.